The 10 T cell receptor beta chains given below trace back to one sample, sequenced in a study of Tregs in tolerant kidney transplant recipients. The table came from immunoSEQ multiplex PCR; TCRdb's copy has only in-frame clones and leaves some out. Of about 240,000 clones listed, about four fifths are singletons. Input material: CD4+ T cells from blood. These receptors were collected from a human donor in good health.

The rearrangement joins TRBV5-4 to TRBJ2-1; 7 bases line up with TRBD1. V shed 4 bases and J 6 bases; nucleotides not matched to a gene: 7. Germline loops: CDR1 SGHNT, CDR2 YYREEE (reference sequence). This CDR3 has 14 residues. CDR3 sequence: CASSPRGQTNEQFF. CDR3 sequence (DNA): TGTGCCAGCAGCCCAAGGGGACAGACCAATGAGCAGTTCTTC.

The V and J genes are TRBV19 and TRBJ1-5; no definite D call. CDR3 length equals 16 residues. The V gene's germline CDR1 is LNHDA and CDR2 SQIVND (reference sequence). V was shortened by 2 bases and J by 6 bases, with 17 bases between the two germline ends. CDR3 loop: CASSIWRAHGGQPQHF. The CDR3 coding sequence is TGTGCCAGTAGTATATGGCGGGCTCACGGAGGTCAGCCCCAGCATTTT. The variable domain in full, completed from reference TRBV19 and TRBJ1-5, reads DGGITQSPKYLFRKEGQNVTLSCEQNLNHDAMYWYRQDPGQGLRLIYYSQIVNDFQKGDIAEGYSVSREKKESFPLTVTSAQKNPTAFYLCASSIWRAHGGQPQHFGDGTRLSIL.

The chain combines TRBV7-8 with TRBJ1-1; D gene unclear. Trimming took off 0 bases at V and 4 bases at J, with 6 bases between the two ends. The CDR3 is made up of 13 amino acids. CDR1 is SGHVS and CDR2 is FQNEAQ in the germline V gene. The CDR3 reads CASSLAPGTEAFF. The CDR3 DNA follows: TGTGCCAGCAGCTTAGCCCCCGGCACTGAAGCTTTCTTT.

The J gene is TRBJ1-1, the V gene TRBV6-5; possible D gene TRBD1, 5 bases. V was shortened by 5 bases and J by 8 bases, with 12 bases between the two germline ends. The germline gives CDR1 MNHEY, CDR2 SVGAGI. The CDR3 runs 12 residues. The CDR3 coding sequence is TGTGCCAGCAGTCCCCGGGGCAGGGAAGCTTTCTTT. This translates into CASSPRGREAFF.

The V and J genes are TRBV5-1 and TRBJ2-3; 12 bases fit TRBD2. The CDR3 covers 17 residues. V gave up 3 bases and J gave up 6 bases; unmatched junction bases: 11. CDR1 and CDR2 from the germline V gene are SGHRS and YFSETQ. CDR3 bases: TGCGCCAGCAGCTCTCTTCCTAGCGGGGGGGCCATGGATACGCAGTATTTT. The encoded protein is CASSSLPSGGAMDTQYF.

In its sample, this clone was seen a few times. Other nucleotide sequences in the sample specify the same CDR3. This sequence joins TRBV11-2 and TRBJ2-1; 9 bases fit TRBD2. V gave up 3 bases and J gave up 4 bases; unmatched junction bases: 4. Germline V gives CDR1 SGHAT, CDR2 FQNNGV. The CDR3 has 15 residues. The DNA of the CDR3 is TGTGCCAGCAGCTTGGGTAGCGGGGGATACAATGAGCAGTTCTTC. Translation: CASSLGSGGYNEQFF.

V is TRBV2 and J is TRBJ1-6, with 9 bases matching TRBD1. CDR1 and CDR2 (germline): SNHLY, FYNNEI. CDR3 size: 15 residues. The trim removed 10 bases at V and 7 bases at J, leaving 11 bases unmatched. CDR3 coding DNA: TGTGCCAACTTCCGGGACAGGGACTCCAATTCACCCCTCCACTTT. Encoded protein: CANFRDRDSNSPLHF.

The chain joins TRBV9 to TRBJ1-1; a possible D gene is TRBD1 (5 bases). CDR1 and CDR2 from the germline V gene are SGDLS and YYNGEE. The CDR3 has 16 residues. V lost 1 base and J lost 5, with 18 bases in between. CDR3 DNA: TGTGCCAGCAGCGTAACGGGAGGGGCGGTGGGGACTGAAGCTTTCTTT. This codes for CASSVTGGAVGTEAFF.

This chain links TRBV5-1 with TRBJ2-4; 7 bases match TRBD2. V was pared by 4 bases and J by 13 bases, with 20 bases of the junction left unmatched. The CDR3 sequence is 16 residues long. Germline V gives CDR1 SGHRS, CDR2 YFSETQ. The CDR3 is CASSPDRDAAGRSQYF. CDR3 nucleotides: TGCGCCAGCAGCCCCGACCGGGACGCAGCGGGACGGAGCCAGTACTTC. The variable domain in full, completed from reference TRBV5-1 and TRBJ2-4, reads KAGVTQTPRYLIKTRGQQVTLSCSPISGHRSVSWYQQTPGQGLQFLFEYFSETQRNKGNFPGRFSGRQFSNSRSEMNVSTLELGDSALYLCASSPDRDAAGRSQYFGAGTRLSVL.

The chain employs TRBV19 and TRBJ1-6, with D hard to call. The CDR3 runs 15 residues. Looked up from germline, CDR1 is LNHDA and CDR2 is SQIVND (reference sequence). V lost 5 bases and J lost 6, with 14 bases in between. For the CDR3, the DNA is TGTGCCAGTAGTGGTGAGGGCCCAAGTAATTCACCCCTCCACTTT. It yields the protein CASSGEGPSNSPLHF. The whole variable domain, remainder taken from reference TRBV19 and TRBJ1-6, is DGGITQSPKYLFRKEGQNVTLSCEQNLNHDAMYWYRQDPGQGLRLIYYSQIVNDFQKGDIAEGYSVSREKKESFPLTVTSAQKNPTAFYLCASSGEGPSNSPLHFGNGTRLTVT.